This T cell receptor (beta chain) came from a study of human T cells and chemical hapten exposure. TCRdb re-called the RACE reads through MiXCR, storing one row per CDR3 protein. The table has roughly 380,000 distinct CDR3 sequences, over 6% seen once. The germline V and J ends were trimmed by 6 bases and 2 bases, with 14 bases remaining between them. The CDR3 totals 15 residues. Germline values: CDR1 MNHEY, CDR2 SMNVEV (reference sequence). The time point here: patch test 2, 6 weeks after DPC sensitization. Indicated treatment: therapeutic diphenylcyclopropenone sensitization with weekly scalp DPC. Sequencing used whole blood, obtained in connection with sensitization to the hapten diphenylcyclopropenone (DPC). The chain couples TRBV27 to TRBJ2-1; D unclear. The receptor was derived from a woman aged 18 to 35 with alopecia areata. Some clones in this sample may be carry-over from other donors' samples. CDR3 protein: CASRLGPSPYNEQFF. CDR3 DNA: TGTGCCAGCAGACTCGGACCTTCTCCCTACAATGAGCAGTTCTTC.